A selection of T cell receptor beta chains follows, all from one sample in a study of low-dose radiotherapy and immunotherapy resistance in tumors. TCRdb fed the reads into MiXCR, producing one record per CDR3 protein. The sample includes tens of thousands of distinct CDR3 sequences, 9.4% of them seen just once. The sample consisted of PBMCs, taken before treatment. Every receptor here comes from a male donor with prostate cancer. Both conserved end residues are part of each CDR3. The D gene is left open where the match is weak. Where a row states a size, it is once, few, many or the class of an expanded clone; other rows omit it.

d_call j_call v_call clone_size cdr3_aa cdr3_nt
TRBD2 TRBJ2-3 TRBV10-3 many CAIDSTSGSSDTQYF TGTGCCATCGACTCAACTAGCGGGAGTTCAGATACGCAGTATTTT
- TRBJ2-7 TRBV6-6 many CASGKNYEQYF TGTGCCAGCGGCAAAAACTACGAGCAGTACTTC
- TRBJ2-5 TRBV29-1 many CSVAGTQYF TGCAGCGTTGCGGGGACCCAGTACTTC
TRBD1 TRBJ1-4 TRBV7-2 many CASSFGTVEKLFF TGTGCCAGCAGCTTCGGGACAGTAGAAAAACTGTTTTTT
- TRBJ2-6 TRBV6-2/TRBV6-3 many CASSYALGVSGANVLTF TGTGCCAGCAGTTACGCATTGGGTGTCTCTGGGGCCAACGTCCTGACTTTC
- TRBJ2-5 TRBV6-2/TRBV6-3 many CASSLDGDQETQYF TGTGCCAGCAGTCTCGACGGAGACCAAGAGACCCAGTACTTC
TRBD1 TRBJ2-5 TRBV28 many CASSLTRPGGSQETQYF TGTGCCAGCAGTTTAACCCGTCCAGGGGGCTCCCAAGAGACCCAGTACTTC
- TRBJ2-5 TRBV6-6 many CASSYTGRETQYF TGTGCCAGCAGTTACACGGGAAGGGAGACCCAGTACTTC
TRBD2 TRBJ2-1 TRBV7-2 many CASSFGLAGHTGNEQFF TGTGCCAGCAGCTTCGGACTAGCGGGACATACAGGCAATGAGCAGTTCTTC
- TRBJ1-1 TRBV27 many CASSLSRARTEAFF TGTGCCAGCAGTTTATCCAGGGCGCGCACTGAAGCTTTCTTT
- TRBJ2-6 TRBV5-5 many CASSLNLGSGANVLTF TGTGCCAGCAGCTTGAATCTCGGCTCTGGGGCCAACGTCCTGACTTTC
- TRBJ1-1 TRBV20-1 many CSAIPWATEAFF TGCAGTGCTATCCCCTGGGCCACTGAAGCTTTCTTT
TRBD2 TRBJ2-1 TRBV24-1 many CATSDLAGGSYNEQFF TGTGCCACCAGTGATCTAGCGGGGGGCTCCTACAATGAGCAGTTCTTC
TRBD2 TRBJ2-2 TRBV27 few CASRGLAGRSNTGELFF TGTGCCAGCAGAGGACTAGCGGGACGGTCGAACACCGGGGAGCTGTTTTTT
- TRBJ2-1 TRBV12-3/TRBV12-4 few CASRPTLGEQFF TGTGCCAGCAGGCCCACCTTGGGTGAGCAGTTCTTC
- TRBJ1-4 TRBV12-3/TRBV12-4 many CASSPNRQGNEKLFF TGTGCCAGCAGCCCCAACAGGCAGGGGAATGAAAAACTGTTTTTT
- TRBJ2-5 TRBV29-1 many CSGTTGVRETQYF TGCAGCGGTACCACGGGAGTAAGGGAGACCCAGTACTTC
- TRBJ2-3 TRBV11-2 many CASSSFLTDTQYF TGTGCCAGCAGCTCATTTTTGACAGATACGCAGTATTTT
- TRBJ2-1 TRBV5-4 many CASSLSQNNEQFF TGTGCCAGCAGCTTGTCTCAGAACAATGAGCAGTTCTTC
TRBD2 TRBJ2-1 TRBV6-2/TRBV6-3 many CASRALAGVGSYNEQFF TGTGCCAGCAGGGCACTAGCGGGAGTTGGGTCCTACAATGAGCAGTTCTTC
TRBD2 TRBJ2-1 TRBV2 many CASNVAGAGEQFF TGTGCCAGCAATGTAGCGGGAGCCGGTGAGCAGTTCTTC
- TRBJ2-3 TRBV2 many CASSTDRNTQYF TGTGCCAGCAGTACGGATCGGAATACGCAGTATTTT
- TRBJ2-5 TRBV7-2 many CASSLSILETQYF TGTGCCAGCAGCTTATCTATTCTGGAGACCCAGTACTTC
- TRBJ1-6 TRBV28 - CATSSQGYNSPLHF TGTGCCACCTCGTCACAGGGCTATAATTCACCCCTCCACTTT
- TRBJ1-1 TRBV27 many CASSLSRGAFGTEAFF TGTGCCAGCAGTTTATCACGAGGGGCCTTTGGCACTGAAGCTTTCTTT
TRBD2 TRBJ2-7 TRBV3-1 - CASSVSGDPYEQYF TGTGCCAGCAGTGTCAGCGGGGACCCCTACGAGCAGTACTTC
TRBD2 TRBJ2-2 TRBV9 many CASSIGTSVNTGELFF TGTGCCAGCAGTATAGGGACTAGCGTGAACACCGGGGAGCTGTTTTTT
- TRBJ2-7 TRBV28 - CASSSAYTPSYEQYF TGTGCCAGCAGTTCCGCCTACACCCCCTCTTACGAGCAGTACTTC
- TRBJ2-5 TRBV10-1 - CASSYGMTQYF TGTGCCAGCAGTTACGGGATGACCCAGTACTTC
- TRBJ1-2 TRBV6-5 many CASSYGQSATYGYTF TGTGCCAGCAGTTACGGGCAGAGTGCAACCTATGGCTACACCTTC
TRBD2 TRBJ2-1 TRBV6-2/TRBV6-3 many CASSRTSGSPHEQFF TGTGCCAGCAGCCGTACTAGCGGGAGTCCGCATGAGCAGTTCTTC
TRBD2 TRBJ2-1 TRBV28 many CASSLSIAGGNNEQFF TGTGCCAGCAGTTTGTCTATAGCGGGAGGGAACAATGAGCAGTTCTTC
TRBD2 TRBJ2-3 TRBV20-1 many CSARSSGNTDTQYF TGCAGTGCTAGGTCTAGCGGCAACACAGATACGCAGTATTTT
- TRBJ2-7 TRBV19 many CASSGQPIGGEQYF TGTGCCAGTAGTGGGCAGCCCATCGGGGGCGAGCAGTACTTC
TRBD2 TRBJ2-4 TRBV6-2/TRBV6-3 many CASSYDPGGPAKNIQYF TGTGCCAGCAGTTACGACCCGGGGGGGCCGGCCAAAAACATTCAGTACTTC
- TRBJ2-4 TRBV28 many CASCFQGMLAKNIQYF TGTGCCAGTTGCTTCCAGGGAATGTTAGCCAAAAACATTCAGTACTTC
TRBD2 TRBJ2-4 TRBV28 many CASRTGGGYNIQYF TGTGCCAGCAGGACCGGGGGGGGATATAACATTCAGTACTTC
- TRBJ1-5 TRBV12-3/TRBV12-4 many CASTPGGFNQPQHF TGTGCCAGCACCCCGGGAGGGTTCAATCAGCCCCAGCATTTT